This entry is about one TCR beta chain. TCRdb's table, derived via immunoSEQ multiplex PCR, lists solely in-frame clones and lacks some. The table lists 150,000 to 200,000 clones, roughly 94% of them singletons. The germline CDR1 and CDR2 sequences are MGHRA and YSYEKL. The V and J ends lost 4 bases and 5 bases respectively, with 12 bases between them. This CDR3 has 14 amino acids. The data originate from a study of control samples from healthy donors and cancer patients. Sequencing input: blood. The chain joins TRBV4-1 to TRBJ1-5, with a possible D match to TRBD1 (5 bases). The source is a woman aged 18-35 years in good health. DNA for the CDR3: TGCGCCAGCAGCCCCCTAGGAGGGGATCAGCCCCAGCATTTT. This sequence encodes CASSPLGGDQPQHF.